These 7 T cell receptor beta chains came from one sample sequenced in a study of shared clonotypes between healthy human individuals. The repertoire was sequenced with immunoSEQ multiplex PCR; TCRdb's copy has only in-frame clones and lacks some. Of approximately 480,000 clones in the sample, 75% to 80% were seen once. Source material: PBMCs. The source of these receptors is a woman aged 40 to 55 in good health. Some clones in this sample may be carry-over from other donors' samples.

The chain carries TRBV2 and TRBJ2-4, with 12 bases identical to TRBD2. CDR3 length: 19 residues. With V trimmed by 5 bases and J by 0 bases, 11 bases remained unmatched. Germline lookup yields CDR1 SNHLY and CDR2 FYNNEI. The chain's CDR3 is CASSTGLAGSMRAKNIQYF. CDR3 coding DNA: TGTGCCAGCAGTACCGGACTAGCGGGAAGTATGCGAGCCAAAAACATTCAGTACTTC.

The chain joins TRBV27 to TRBJ1-1, with TRBD1 as a possible D gene (5 bases). The V end was cut by 3 bases, the J end by 4 bases, with 15 bases between. Germline CDR1 reads MNHEY; CDR2 reads SMNVEV (reference sequence). This CDR3 contains 15 residues. CDR3 nucleotide sequence: TGTGCCAGCAGTTTCTTCCCTTCGAGGGGCACTGAAGCTTTCTTT. Translating it yields CASSFFPSRGTEAFF.

Only one count was recorded for this clone. V usage is TRBV9 and J usage is TRBJ1-1; TRBD1 might be the D (5 bases). Germline V gene lookup returns CDR1 SGDLS and CDR2 YYNGEE. CDR3 length: 14 amino acids. V was trimmed by 0 bases and J by 3 bases, leaving 9 bases between them. The CDR3 coding sequence is TGTGCCAGCAGCGTAGAACCGGGGGACACTGAAGCTTTCTTT. It yields the protein CASSVEPGDTEAFF.

Concerning this clone: It differs at one base from a far larger clone, so likely a read error. The sample has other DNA sequences that encode this CDR3 too. The chain uses TRBV29-1 and TRBJ1-2; the D is unclear. Germline values: CDR1 SQVTM, CDR2 ANQGSEA. This CDR3 has 11 amino acids. V was shortened by 7 bases and J by 2 bases, with 8 bases between the two germline ends. CDR3: CSESSNYGYTF. The CDR3 nucleotides read TGCAGCGAGTCATCAAACTATGGCTACACCTTC.

The chain combines TRBV4-1 with TRBJ2-1, with unresolved D. The V end lost 0 bases, the J end lost 9 bases, and 3 bases lay between the germline ends. Per germline, CDR1 MGHRA and CDR2 YSYEKL. This CDR3 region has 11 residues. CDR3 loop: CASSQDVEQFF. DNA of the CDR3: TGCGCCAGCAGCCAAGACGTTGAGCAGTTCTTC.

This clone was found a few times. This rearrangement joins TRBV30 to TRBJ1-1; D might be TRBD1 (6 bases). Germline CDR1 reads GTSNPN; CDR2 reads SVGIG (reference sequence). V was shortened by 7 bases and J by 4 bases, with 13 bases between the two germline ends. This CDR3 spans 12 amino acids. The CDR3 nucleotides read TGTGCCTCTTGGGGGGGCTCCACTGAAGCTTTCTTT. This gives the protein CASWGGSTEAFF. The whole variable domain, filled in from reference TRBV30 and TRBJ1-1, reads SQTIHQWPATLVQPVGSPLSLECTVEGTSNPNLYWYRQAAGRGLQLLFYSVGIGQISSEVPQNLSASRPQDRQFILSSKKLLLSDSGFYLCASWGGSTEAFFGQGTRLTVV.

The chain links TRBV27 to TRBJ2-7; D is perhaps TRBD1 (6 bases). CDR3 length equals 13 residues. The germline V gene encodes CDR1 MNHEY and CDR2 SMNVEV (reference sequence). The V gene lost 6 bases and the J gene lost 0 bases, with 9 bases spanning the gap. The DNA of the CDR3 is TGTGCCAGCAGCCGGACAGTCTCCTACGAGCAGTACTTC. Translating it yields CASSRTVSYEQYF.